The 15 T cell receptor beta chains presented below share a single source sample, sequenced in a study of T-cell memory formation after mild COVID-19. TCRdb re-called the 5' RACE reads through MiXCR, storing one row per CDR3 protein. This sample carries about 270,000 distinct CDR3 sequences, 15% of them seen once, and the ten largest clones take under 2.5%. The sample taken for sequencing was PBMCs or a T cell subset sorted from them (not recorded which). The source is an adult woman who had mild COVID-19 (a few samples of this study predate the infection). Cell type and time point are not known.

This clonotype was observed a few times. This chain uses TRBV18 with TRBJ2-1; 8 nucleotides align to TRBD2. Germline V gives CDR1 KGHSH, CDR2 LQKENI. The CDR3 extends over 15 amino acids. V was pared by 4 bases and J by 7 bases, with 9 bases of the junction left unmatched. CDR3 nucleotide sequence: TGTGCCAGCTCACTCATTCCTAGCGGGTCGAATGAGCAGTTCTTC. Protein product: CASSLIPSGSNEQFF.

The genes are TRBV29-1 and TRBJ2-3; the match to TRBD2 covers 13 bases. The CDR3 loop spans 14 amino acids. V lost 6 bases, J lost 1 base, and 1 base stayed unmatched. Germline-derived CDR1 and CDR2 are SQVTM and ANQGSEA. The CDR3 nucleotides are TGCAGCGTCGGGACTAGCGGGGGCACAGATACGCAGTATTTT. It encodes CSVGTSGGTDTQYF.

The rearrangement joins TRBV7-9 to TRBJ2-1; 10 positions agree with TRBD2. V shed 8 bases and J 0 bases; nucleotides not matched to a gene: 7. Germline CDR1 SEHNR, CDR2 FQNEAQ (reference sequence). CDR3 size: 16 residues. CDR3 loop: CASGSGGPNSYNEQFF. CDR3 nucleotides: TGTGCCAGCGGTAGCGGGGGGCCGAACTCCTACAATGAGCAGTTCTTC.

The rearrangement joins TRBV10-3 to TRBJ2-3; possible D gene TRBD2, 6 bases. Per germline, CDR1 ENHRY and CDR2 SYGVKD. The CDR3 spans 15 residues. V was shortened by 6 bases and J by 0 bases, with 13 bases between the two germline ends. The DNA of the CDR3 is TGTGCCATCAGCATACTAGCTTCTAGCACAGATACGCAGTATTTT. It codes for CAISILASSTDTQYF.

The V call is TRBV7-8, the J call TRBJ2-6; D remains unclear. The V end was cut by 4 bases, the J end by 0 bases, with 10 bases between. The length of the CDR3 is 16 residues. Germline V gene data show CDR1 as SGHVS and CDR2 as FQNEAQ. The CDR3 sequence is CASSSRTASGANVLTF. The CDR3 nucleotides read TGTGCCAGCAGCTCGAGGACGGCCTCTGGGGCCAACGTCCTGACTTTC.

The rearrangement links TRBV6-2 or TRBV6-3 to TRBJ2-2; TRBD2 aligns across 11 bases. There are 19 residues in the CDR3. Germline loops: CDR1 MNHEY, CDR2 SVGEGT. V was clipped by 0 bases and J by 0 bases; unmatched bases: 6. CDR3 nucleotides: TGTGCCAGCAGTTACTCGGCTAGCGGGAGGCAAGCGAACACCGGGGAGCTGTTTTTT. This translates into CASSYSASGRQANTGELFF.

This clonotype was observed at least ten times. V is TRBV7-2 and J is TRBJ1-1, with 7 bases fitting TRBD1. The V gene end was trimmed by 1 base and the J gene end by 0 bases; junction bases not matched to a gene: 2. CDR3 size: 15 residues. The germline CDR1 and CDR2 sequences are SGHTA and FQGNSA. In nucleotides, the CDR3 is TGTGCCAGCAGCTTAGGGGGACAGCTGAACACTGAAGCTTTCTTT. Its translation is CASSLGGQLNTEAFF.

The sample holds a few counts of this clonotype. This chain uses TRBV4-1 with TRBJ2-7, with D possibly called TRBD1 or TRBD2 (8 bases each). This CDR3 is 15 amino acids long. Germline CDR1 reads MGHRA; CDR2 reads YSYEKL. Trimming cost V 4 bases and J 4 bases, with 17 bases left between them. The CDR3 spells CASSRGGTGVYEQYF. CDR3 in DNA: TGCGCCAGCAGCCGCGGGGGGACAGGCGTTTACGAGCAGTACTTC.

CDR3 nucleotide sequence: TGCGCCAGCAGCCAGACAGGACAGGGTCGTCGGTACGAGCAGTACTTC. Translated, it gives CASSQTGQGRRYEQYF. The V call is TRBV4-3, the J call TRBJ2-7; TRBD1 aligns across 8 bases. V lost 3 bases, J lost 4 bases, and 11 bases stayed unmatched. This CDR3 comprises 16 residues. Germline values: CDR1 LGHNA, CDR2 YSLEER.

This clonotype has only a few counts. This chain joins TRBV4-1 and TRBJ2-1, with 9 nucleotides matching TRBD2. This CDR3 contains 17 residues. The germline CDR1 and CDR2 sequences are MGHRA and YSYEKL. V gave up 0 bases and J gave up 4 bases; unmatched junction bases: 7. CDR3 coding DNA: TGCGCCAGCAGCCAAGAAGGGCGCGGGGGGGTTTACAATGAGCAGTTCTTC. Translated: CASSQEGRGGVYNEQFF.

In its sample, this clonotype was seen many times. The V call is TRBV5-1, the J call TRBJ1-1; D not certain. Per germline, CDR1 SGHRS and CDR2 YFSETQ. The CDR3 extends over 14 amino acids. V dropped 4 bases and J dropped 0 bases, with 10 bases sitting between them. The chain's CDR3 is CASSPAAMNTEAFF. The CDR3 coding sequence is TGCGCCAGCAGCCCGGCAGCCATGAACACTGAAGCTTTCTTT.

This clonotype has only a few counts. The V gene is TRBV12-3 or TRBV12-4, the J gene TRBJ2-5, with TRBD2 identical over 14 bases. The J segment lost 3 bases and the V segment lost 7 bases, leaving 4 bases of the junction unmatched. This CDR3 contains 15 residues. The CDR3 sequence: CASNPTSGGEETQYF. DNA of the CDR3: TGTGCCAGCAATCCGACTAGCGGGGGGGAAGAGACCCAGTACTTC.

This clonotype was seen a handful of times. CDR3 nucleotide sequence: TGTGCCATCAGTGCCCGGACAGGGCCCCAAGAGACCCAGTACTTC. It is translated as CAISARTGPQETQYF. The V call is TRBV10-3, the J call TRBJ2-5; 8 bases are a match to TRBD1. CDR3 size: 15 residues. Germline V gives CDR1 ENHRY, CDR2 SYGVKD. Unmatched junction bases numbered 5, after V lost 4 bases and J lost 1 base.

The gene calls are TRBV12-3 or TRBV12-4 and TRBJ1-1; 10 nucleotides line up with TRBD1. The CDR3 is 15 residues long. Trimming took 6 bases from V and 5 from J; bases not matched to a gene: 9. CDR3 nucleotides: TGTGCCAGCAGCGACCCGGGACAGGGGCTTACTGAAGCTTTCTTT. Translation: CASSDPGQGLTEAFF.

This clonotype came up a few times. J is TRBJ2-7 and V is TRBV12-3 or TRBV12-4; 9 bases line up with TRBD2. This CDR3 is built from 15 residues. Unmatched junction bases numbered 8, after V lost 6 bases and J lost 2 bases. This CDR3 is CASSRSGGPTYEQYF. The CDR3 DNA reads TGTGCCAGCAGCCGTAGCGGGGGCCCTACCTACGAGCAGTACTTC.